This section outlines one T cell receptor (beta chain) sequence together with its context. This record comes from a study of PD-L1 blockade in urothelial cancer. The wider study: Patients commenced intravenous atezolizumab, 1,200 mg every 3 weeks, in the mid-2010s. Blood analysis was done at 3 weeks (second dose) and 6 weeks after treatment began.

V was cut by 4 bases and J by 1 base, with 8 bases left in between. Germline CDR1 LGHNA, CDR2 YSLEER. CDR3 length: 14 residues. As to time point: pretreatment peripheral blood. Produced via immunoSEQ multiplex PCR; TCRdb's table is partial and in-frame only. Of roughly 43,000 clones in the sample, 75% to 85% were seen once. The chain joins TRBV4-3 to TRBJ1-3, with D perhaps TRBD1 (6 bases). The origin of this receptor is a man aged 55-75 years with urothelial cancer. The sequencing here drew on PBMCs, taken around atezolizumab (anti-PD-L1) treatment. The CDR3 here is CASSPGQSGNTIYF. CDR3 nucleotides: TGCGCCAGCAGCCCCGGACAGTCTGGAAACACCATATATTTT.